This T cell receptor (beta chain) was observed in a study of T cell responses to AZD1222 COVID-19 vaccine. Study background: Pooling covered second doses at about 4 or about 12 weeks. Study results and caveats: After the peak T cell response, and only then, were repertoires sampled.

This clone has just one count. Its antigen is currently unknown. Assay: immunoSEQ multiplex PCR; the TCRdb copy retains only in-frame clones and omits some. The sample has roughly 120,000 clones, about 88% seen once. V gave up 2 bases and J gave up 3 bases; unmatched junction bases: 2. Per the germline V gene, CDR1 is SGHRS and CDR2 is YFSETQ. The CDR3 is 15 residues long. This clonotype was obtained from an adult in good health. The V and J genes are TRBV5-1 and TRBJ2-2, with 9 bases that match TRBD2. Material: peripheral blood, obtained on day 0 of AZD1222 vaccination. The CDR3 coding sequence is TGCGCCAGCAGCTTTAGCGGGAGCGACACCGGGGAGCTGTTTTTT. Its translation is CASSFSGSDTGELFF. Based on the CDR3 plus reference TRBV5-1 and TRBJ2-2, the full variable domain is KAGVTQTPRYLIKTRGQQVTLSCSPISGHRSVSWYQQTPGQGLQFLFEYFSETQRNKGNFPGRFSGRQFSNSRSEMNVSTLELGDSALYLCASSFSGSDTGELFFGEGSRLTVL.